Below, 14 T cell receptor beta chains from the same sample are listed, as sequenced in a study of blood T cell repertoires in COVID-19. Profiled with immunoSEQ multiplex PCR; TCRdb holds only in-frame clones, not every one. This repertoire shows approximately 320,000 clones, 90% found once; its top ten account for roughly 2.5%. Sequencing used PBMCs or T cells enriched from blood (not recorded which). The receptors stem from a man aged 55 to 70 who had recovered from COVID-19.

The chain combines TRBV4-3 with TRBJ1-2; 8 nucleotides agree with TRBD1. Trimming took 0 bases from V and 8 from J; bases not matched to a gene: 8. The CDR3 is 15 residues long. CDR1 LGHNA and CDR2 YSLEER come from the germline V gene. The CDR3: CASSQDWQGAFGYTF. Here the CDR3 DNA reads TGCGCCAGCAGCCAAGATTGGCAGGGGGCGTTCGGCTACACCTTC.

The rearrangement links TRBV7-8 to TRBJ2-1; 14 bases line up with TRBD2. V dropped 2 bases and J dropped 7; count of bases not matched to a gene: 4. Germline V gives CDR1 SGHVS, CDR2 FQNEAQ. CDR3 length: 16 residues. The DNA for the CDR3 is TGTGCCAGCAGCTTATCGCGGACTAGCGGGGGGAATGAGCAGTTCTTC. This codes for CASSLSRTSGGNEQFF.

The chain is built from TRBV13 and TRBJ1-2, with D possibly being TRBD1 (6 bases). CDR3 length: 15 residues. The V and J ends lost 5 bases and 6 bases respectively, with 19 bases between them. Germline assignment: CDR1 PRHDT and CDR2 FYEKMQ (reference sequence). This CDR3 is CASSNSQGPLHGYTF. The CDR3 DNA reads TGTGCCAGCAGCAATTCACAGGGCCCACTACATGGCTACACCTTC. Looking up the rest from reference TRBV13 and TRBJ1-2 gives the full variable domain: AAGVIQSPRHLIKEKRETATLKCYPIPRHDTVYWYQQGPGQDPQFLISFYEKMQSDKGSIPDRFSAQQFSDYHSELNMSSLELGDSALYFCASSNSQGPLHGYTFGSGTRLTVV.

The genes are TRBV12-5 and TRBJ2-4, with 11 bases fitting TRBD1. CDR1 is LGHNT and CDR2 is FRNRAP in the germline V gene. The CDR3 has 14 residues. The trim removed 6 bases at V and 6 bases at J, leaving 4 bases unmatched. The DNA of the CDR3 is TGTGCTAGTGGCGACGGGACAGGGGGAAACATTCAGTACTTC. Amino acids: CASGDGTGGNIQYF.

This chain joins TRBV2 and TRBJ2-1; D is undetermined. Trimming pared 3 bases from V and 7 bases from J, leaving 7 bases between. Germline CDR1 reads SNHLY; CDR2 reads FYNNEI. This CDR3 region has 12 residues. CDR3 coding DNA: TGTGCCAGCAGTGAGTTCAGGAATGAGCAGTTCTTC. This encodes CASSEFRNEQFF.

The V and J genes are TRBV11-3 and TRBJ2-1; 9 bases fit TRBD1. The V gene's germline CDR1 is SGHNT and CDR2 YENEEA. The CDR3 is 14 residues long. With V trimmed by 4 bases and J by 9 bases, 7 bases remained unmatched. For the CDR3, the DNA is TGTGCCAGCAGCTCGGGGACAGGGAGGGGTGAGCAGTTCTTC. This codes for CASSSGTGRGEQFF. Together with reference TRBV11-3 and TRBJ2-1, the CDR3 gives the full variable domain: EAGVVQSPRYKIIEKKQPVAFWCNPISGHNTLYWYLQNLGQGPELLIRYENEEAVDDSQLPKDRFSAERLKGVDSTLKIQPAELGDSAVYLCASSSGTGRGEQFFGPGTRLTVL.

This chain connects TRBV7-2 to TRBJ1-2; D might be TRBD1 (5 bases). Germline V gene sequence: CDR1 SGHTA, CDR2 FQGNSA. This CDR3 contains 15 residues. V was clipped by 1 base and J by 2 bases, with 11 bases between them. The CDR3, as DNA: TGTGCCAGCAGCTTAGTCATAACAGGCAACTATGGCTACACCTTC. Amino acids: CASSLVITGNYGYTF.

The V call is TRBV2, the J call TRBJ1-5, with a possible D match to TRBD1 (6 bases). Germline lookup yields CDR1 SNHLY and CDR2 FYNNEI. CDR3 length: 16 residues. V was pared by 4 bases and J by 1 base, with 14 bases between. The DNA of the CDR3 is TGTGCCAGCAGTGTCTCAGGGGCCGACAGCAATCAGCCCCAGCATTTT. Its protein product is CASSVSGADSNQPQHF.

The J gene is TRBJ1-1, the V gene TRBV3-1 (or the pseudogene TRBV3-2), with D unresolved. Trimming took 0 bases from V and 2 from J, leaving 7 bases between them. Germline lookup yields CDR1 LGHDT and CDR2 YNNKEL (reference sequence). CDR3 size: 14 residues. The CDR3 DNA reads as TGTGCCAGCAGCCAAGACCCGGGAAACACTGAAGCTTTCTTT. Protein sequence: CASSQDPGNTEAFF.

This chain links TRBV5-1 with TRBJ2-1, with 10 bases matching TRBD2. The CDR3 loop spans 16 amino acids. Looked up from germline, CDR1 is SGHRS and CDR2 is YFSETQ. Trimming took 4 bases from V and 4 from J; bases not matched to a gene: 8. In DNA form, the CDR3 reads TGCGCCAGCAGCCCAGCGGGAGGGACATATTACAATGAGCAGTTCTTC. The encoded protein is CASSPAGGTYYNEQFF.

The V call is TRBV5-5, the J call TRBJ2-3; TRBD2 aligns across 7 bases. This CDR3 is 15 amino acids long. Germline V gives CDR1 SGHKS, CDR2 YYEKEE (reference sequence). Unmatched junction bases numbered 5, after V lost 3 bases and J lost 1 base. Here the CDR3 reads CASSWGGVGTDTQYF. CDR3 DNA: TGTGCCAGCAGCTGGGGGGGTGTGGGCACAGATACGCAGTATTTT.

This rearrangement joins TRBV5-5 to TRBJ2-1, with 11 bases matching TRBD1. CDR1 and CDR2 (germline): SGHKS, YYEKEE (reference sequence). The CDR3 spans 16 residues. Trimming removed 4 bases from V and 6 bases from J; junction bases left unmatched: 9. Here the CDR3 DNA reads TGTGCCAGCAGCCCCGTCCGGGACAGGGGGGGCAATGAGCAGTTCTTC. Its protein is CASSPVRDRGGNEQFF. Complete variable domain (other parts from reference TRBV5-5 and TRBJ2-1): DAGVTQSPTHLIKTRGQQVTLRCSPISGHKSVSWYQQVLGQGPQFIFQYYEKEERGRGNFPDRFSARQFPNYSSELNVNALLLGDSALYLCASSPVRDRGGNEQFFGPGTRLTVL.

This chain connects TRBV4-1 to TRBJ2-1; D is unclear. V was clipped by 1 base and J by 3 bases, with 4 bases between them. The CDR3 has 13 residues. The germline CDR1 and CDR2 sequences are MGHRA and YSYEKL. CDR3 loop: CASSQGSYNEQFF. The CDR3 bases are TGCGCCAGCAGCCAAGGCAGCTACAATGAGCAGTTCTTC.

The gene calls are TRBV19 and TRBJ2-2, with unresolved D. CDR1 and CDR2 from the germline V gene are LNHDA and SQIVND (reference sequence). The ends were cut back, 8 bases at V and 1 base at J, with 14 bases in the middle. The CDR3 has 15 residues. CDR3 loop: CASCSLAMNTGELFF. DNA of the CDR3: TGTGCCAGTTGTAGCTTGGCCATGAACACCGGGGAGCTGTTTTTT.